These T cell receptor beta chains were read from a single sample in a study of shared clonotypes between healthy human individuals. Assay used: immunoSEQ multiplex PCR; TCRdb lists only in-frame clones, some missing. The sample holds hundreds of thousands of clones, 95% seen once. Sequencing was done on a sample of naive CD8+ T cells sorted from blood. Every receptor here comes from a woman in her thirties in good health. CDR3s include the opening cysteine and the closing phenylalanine or tryptophan. The order of the fields is CDR3 protein, CDR3 DNA, D gene, clone size, J gene, V gene. The D gene is left open where the match is weak. Expanded clones are given a class, and other clones once, few, many or no size at all.

CDR3: CASSLRIEVGGYTF
DNA: TGTGCCAGCAGCTTACGAATAGAGGTGGGCGGCTACACCTTC
D: -
size: -
J: TRBJ1-2
V: TRBV7-8

CDR3: CASSPETYSNQPQHF
DNA: TGTGCCAGTAGTCCTGAGACCTATAGCAATCAGCCCCAGCATTTT
D: -
size: -
J: TRBJ1-5
V: TRBV19

CDR3: CASSPSLPYSNQPQHF
DNA: TGTGCCAGCAGCCCAAGTTTGCCCTATAGCAATCAGCCCCAGCATTTT
D: -
size: -
J: TRBJ1-5
V: TRBV7-2

CDR3: CASSSAGNYGYTF
DNA: TGTGCCAGCAGTTCCGCAGGGAACTATGGCTACACCTTC
D: -
size: -
J: TRBJ1-2
V: TRBV27

CDR3: CSARDEASPYEQYF
DNA: TGCAGCGCCCGGGACGAGGCCTCACCCTACGAGCAGTACTTC
D: -
size: -
J: TRBJ2-7
V: TRBV29-1

CDR3: CASSVGTIYEQYF
DNA: TGTGCCAGCAGCGTTGGGACTATCTACGAGCAGTACTTC
D: TRBD2
size: -
J: TRBJ2-7
V: TRBV9

CDR3: CSVNWDREDPGLLADDEQFF
DNA: TGCAGCGTCAACTGGGACAGGGAAGACCCGGGACTATTGGCCGACGATGAGCAGTTCTTC
D: TRBD1
size: -
J: TRBJ2-1
V: TRBV29-1

CDR3: CASSQGPGEGYEQYF
DNA: TGCGCCAGCAGCCAAGGTCCGGGGGAAGGGTACGAGCAGTACTTC
D: -
size: -
J: TRBJ2-7
V: TRBV4-3

CDR3: CASRPTAHEQYF
DNA: TGTGCCAGCAGGCCGACGGCCCACGAGCAGTACTTC
D: -
size: few
J: TRBJ2-7
V: TRBV28

CDR3: CASSAPGQRFDEQYF
DNA: TGTGCCAGCAGTGCCCCGGGACAGAGGTTCGACGAGCAGTACTTC
D: TRBD1
size: -
J: TRBJ2-7
V: TRBV6-4

CDR3: CASSGLSNEQFF
DNA: TGTGCCAGTAGTGGCTTAAGTAATGAGCAGTTCTTC
D: -
size: -
J: TRBJ2-1
V: TRBV19

CDR3: CASSHLAERTGELFF
DNA: TGCGCCAGCAGCCATCTAGCGGAGCGCACCGGGGAGCTGTTTTTT
D: TRBD2
size: -
J: TRBJ2-2
V: TRBV4-1

CDR3: CASSRVGDPEAFF
DNA: TGTGCCAGCAGCCGAGTCGGTGATCCTGAAGCTTTCTTT
D: -
size: -
J: TRBJ1-1
V: TRBV25-1

CDR3: CASSFSVKGPGYEQYF
DNA: TGTGCCAGCAGCTTTTCGGTAAAGGGGCCTGGCTACGAGCAGTACTTC
D: -
size: -
J: TRBJ2-7
V: TRBV7-2

CDR3: CASSPGTGFSYEQYF
DNA: TGTGCCAGCAGTCCCGGCACCGGGTTCTCCTACGAGCAGTACTTC
D: -
size: -
J: TRBJ2-7
V: TRBV27

CDR3: CASSPEGGEATKQYF
DNA: TGTGCCAGCTCACCCGAGGGAGGGGAAGCCACTAAGCAGTACTTC
D: TRBD2
size: -
J: TRBJ2-7
V: TRBV18

CDR3: CATSRARTGGYEQYF
DNA: TGTGCCACCAGCAGAGCAAGGACAGGGGGCTACGAGCAGTACTTC
D: TRBD1
size: -
J: TRBJ2-7
V: TRBV15

CDR3: CASSFSGRVIFDEQFF
DNA: TGTGCCAGCAGCTTTAGCGGGAGGGTGATCTTCGATGAGCAGTTCTTC
D: TRBD2
size: -
J: TRBJ2-1
V: TRBV7-2

CDR3: CASSQDTDYPHAYEQYF
DNA: TGTGCCAGCAGCCAAGATACCGATTATCCTCACGCCTACGAGCAGTACTTC
D: -
size: -
J: TRBJ2-7
V: TRBV4-2

CDR3: CASSEWSPSGGTEAFF
DNA: TGTGCCAGCAGTGAATGGTCTCCATCAGGGGGCACTGAAGCTTTCTTT
D: TRBD1
size: -
J: TRBJ1-1
V: TRBV6-1

CDR3: CASSPAAGGLLAGDTQYF
DNA: TGTGCCAGCAGTCCAGCAGCGGGAGGACTTTTAGCGGGAGATACGCAGTATTTT
D: TRBD2
size: -
J: TRBJ2-3
V: TRBV2

CDR3: CASSVPVAGGPGTDTQYF
DNA: TGTGCCAGCAGCGTACCGGTAGCGGGAGGGCCCGGTACAGATACGCAGTATTTT
D: TRBD2
size: -
J: TRBJ2-3
V: TRBV9

CDR3: CASSLEPGDSSYEQYF
DNA: TGTGCCAGCAGCTTAGAACCGGGTGACAGCTCCTACGAGCAGTACTTC
D: -
size: -
J: TRBJ2-7
V: TRBV7-9

CDR3: CAISAERINQPQHF
DNA: TGTGCCATCAGTGCTGAACGGATCAATCAGCCCCAGCATTTT
D: -
size: -
J: TRBJ1-5
V: TRBV10-3

CDR3: CASSPDSGFYEQYF
DNA: TGCGCCAGCAGCCCAGATTCGGGGTTCTACGAGCAGTACTTC
D: -
size: -
J: TRBJ2-7
V: TRBV4-1

CDR3: CASSSGGVLVNTEAFF
DNA: TGTGCCAGCAGTTCAGGTGGGGTGTTGGTTAACACTGAAGCTTTCTTT
D: -
size: -
J: TRBJ1-1
V: TRBV28

CDR3: CASSPSGVGLRNTEAFF
DNA: TGTGCCAGCAGCCCGAGTGGGGTCGGGCTAAGGAACACTGAAGCTTTCTTT
D: -
size: -
J: TRBJ1-1
V: TRBV5-6

CDR3: CASSSSHGELFF
DNA: TGTGCCAGCAGCTCCTCCCACGGGGAGCTGTTTTTT
D: -
size: -
J: TRBJ2-2
V: TRBV11-2

CDR3: CASSLTRPSSYNSPLHF
DNA: TGTGCCAGCAGCTTAACTAGGCCCAGCTCCTATAATTCACCCCTCCACTTT
D: -
size: -
J: TRBJ1-6
V: TRBV7-8

CDR3: CASSLGIQSYEQYF
DNA: TGTGCCAGCAGCTTAGGAATCCAATCCTACGAGCAGTACTTC
D: -
size: -
J: TRBJ2-7
V: TRBV11-2

CDR3: CSARRVTEAFF
DNA: TGCAGTGCTAGACGGGTTACTGAAGCTTTCTTT
D: -
size: few
J: TRBJ1-1
V: TRBV20-1

CDR3: CASSPPTDSYEQYF
DNA: TGCGCCAGCAGCCCTCCCACCGACTCCTACGAGCAGTACTTC
D: -
size: -
J: TRBJ2-7
V: TRBV5-1

CDR3: CASGQGAREQYF
DNA: TGTGCCAGCGGACAGGGGGCGAGGGAGCAGTACTTC
D: TRBD1
size: -
J: TRBJ2-7
V: TRBV6-5

CDR3: CASSRSRPGEQYF
DNA: TGCGCCAGCAGTCGGAGCAGGCCGGGCGAGCAGTACTTC
D: -
size: once
J: TRBJ2-7
V: TRBV10-1

CDR3: CASSQGLAVTYEQYF
DNA: TGTGCCAGCAGCCAAGGACTAGCCGTCACCTACGAGCAGTACTTC
D: TRBD2
size: -
J: TRBJ2-7
V: TRBV4-2

CDR3: CASSPTCPPGTWNGYTF
DNA: TGTGCCAGCAGCCCGACATGTCCCCCAGGGACATGGAATGGCTACACCTTC
D: -
size: -
J: TRBJ1-2
V: TRBV12-1

CDR3: CASSQGEDTDTQYF
DNA: TGCGCCAGCAGCCAAGGGGAAGACACAGATACGCAGTATTTT
D: -
size: -
J: TRBJ2-3
V: TRBV4-1

CDR3: CASSVAWGQETQYF
DNA: TGTGCCAGCAGCGTAGCTTGGGGCCAAGAGACCCAGTACTTC
D: -
size: few
J: TRBJ2-5
V: TRBV9

CDR3: CATSRGFTEAFF
DNA: TGTGCCACCTCCAGGGGGTTCACTGAAGCTTTCTTT
D: TRBD1
size: -
J: TRBJ1-1
V: TRBV28

CDR3: CASSFERSGYEQYF
DNA: TGTGCCAGCAGCTTCGAGAGGAGTGGGTACGAGCAGTACTTC
D: -
size: once
J: TRBJ2-7
V: TRBV5-4

CDR3: CASSPGPGTQYF
DNA: TGTGCCAGCAGCCCTGGCCCAGGTACGCAGTATTTT
D: -
size: -
J: TRBJ2-3
V: TRBV5-6

CDR3: CASRAAGGDTQYF
DNA: TGTGCCAGCAGAGCGGCAGGAGGGGATACGCAGTATTTT
D: -
size: once
J: TRBJ2-3
V: TRBV11-2

CDR3: CASSLGTVTYEQYF
DNA: TGTGCCAGCAGCTTGGGGACGGTTACCTACGAGCAGTACTTC
D: -
size: once
J: TRBJ2-7
V: TRBV5-6

CDR3: CASMPGVNTGELFF
DNA: TGTGCCAGTATGCCGGGGGTGAACACCGGGGAGCTGTTTTTT
D: -
size: -
J: TRBJ2-2
V: TRBV19

CDR3: CASSGGGAGELFF
DNA: TGTGCCAGCAGCGGTGGAGGGGCCGGGGAGCTGTTTTTT
D: -
size: -
J: TRBJ2-2
V: TRBV5-4

CDR3: CASNQPYNSGRAYNEQFF
DNA: TGTGCCAGCAACCAACCCTATAATAGCGGGAGGGCCTACAATGAGCAGTTCTTC
D: TRBD2
size: -
J: TRBJ2-1
V: TRBV27

CDR3: CASSSDRASNTGELFF
DNA: TGCGCCAGCAGCTCAGACAGGGCCTCGAACACCGGGGAGCTGTTTTTT
D: TRBD1
size: once
J: TRBJ2-2
V: TRBV5-1

CDR3: CASSFGLAGAWEQYF
DNA: TGTGCCAGCAGTTTTGGCCTAGCGGGAGCGTGGGAGCAGTACTTC
D: TRBD2
size: -
J: TRBJ2-7
V: TRBV28

CDR3: CASKGVLDTEAFF
DNA: TGTGCCAGCAAGGGTGTGCTAGACACTGAAGCTTTCTTT
D: -
size: -
J: TRBJ1-1
V: TRBV25-1

CDR3: CASSLRGSGANVLTF
DNA: TGTGCCAGCAGCCTCCGGGGGTCTGGGGCCAACGTCCTGACTTTC
D: -
size: -
J: TRBJ2-6
V: TRBV9